These T cell receptor beta chains were read from a single sample in a study of blood T cell repertoires in COVID-19. Assay used: immunoSEQ multiplex PCR; TCRdb lists only in-frame clones, some missing. The sample records 190,000 or so clones, about 86% being singletons. Sequenced input: peripheral blood. The receptors derive from a man aged 55 to 70 who had recovered from COVID-19. CDR3s include the opening cysteine and the closing phenylalanine or tryptophan. The order of the fields is J gene, D gene, V gene, clone size, CDR3 DNA, CDR3 protein. A D gene is named only where the DNA matches it firmly. Only part of the rows carry a size: once, few, many, or a class if the clone is expanded.

>TRBJ1-3|-|TRBV7-6|few
TGTGCCAGCAGCTTAGTAGGGGGGGGACTTACCCAGAGAAACACCATATATTTT
CASSLVGGGLTQRNTIYF
>TRBJ1-3|-|TRBV6-1|-
TGTGCCAGCAGTGAACTGGCAGGCAGAAACACCATATATTTT
CASSELAGRNTIYF
>TRBJ2-3|-|TRBV3-1/TRBV3-2|-
TGTGCCAGCAGCCAAGCCGGCGGTGATACGCAGTATTTT
CASSQAGGDTQYF
>TRBJ2-3|TRBD2|TRBV3-1/TRBV3-2|-
TGTGCCAGCAGCCATCCCATTTCGACCAGCGGGGCAACTTATAGCACAGATACGCAGTATTTT
CASSHPISTSGATYSTDTQYF
>TRBJ2-7|-|TRBV5-4|-
TGTGCCAGCAGCTCCCCCGGGAGTCAGTACGAGCAGTACTTC
CASSSPGSQYEQYF
>TRBJ1-5|-|TRBV18|-
TGTGCCAGCTCACGTACGGGGTTGGTCAATCAGCCCCAGCATTTT
CASSRTGLVNQPQHF
>TRBJ2-2|TRBD2|TRBV5-1|-
TGCGCCAGCAGCCTGACTAGCGGGAGGGACGGGGAGCTGTTTTTT
CASSLTSGRDGELFF
>TRBJ1-2|TRBD1|TRBV25-1|-
TGTGCCAGCAGGACCGAGGGGACAGGGATTAACTATGGCTACACCTTC
CASRTEGTGINYGYTF
>TRBJ2-5|TRBD2|TRBV11-3|-
TGTGCCAGCAGCTTATCTAGCGGGGGCCAAGAGACCCAGTACTTC
CASSLSSGGQETQYF
>TRBJ2-1|TRBD1|TRBV19|-
TGTGCCAGTAGTATTGGTCAGAGGGGGCTCCTGAGCTCCTACAATGAGCAGTTCTTC
CASSIGQRGLLSSYNEQFF
>TRBJ2-5|-|TRBV11-2|-
TGTGCCAGCAGCTTAGGCCACTCTGGGACCCAGTACTTC
CASSLGHSGTQYF
>TRBJ1-1|-|TRBV6-5|-
TGTGCCAGCAGTTATAATCTGGCAGACGGGACTGAAGCTTTCTTT
CASSYNLADGTEAFF
>TRBJ1-2|-|TRBV15|-
TGTGCCACCAGCAGAGATAGGGGCAGGGGCCTTAACTATGGCTACACCTTC
CATSRDRGRGLNYGYTF
>TRBJ1-1|-|TRBV30|-
TGTGCCTGGAGTCATCCCCGGGGGGGGCAGGGGAACACTGAAGCTTTCTTT
CAWSHPRGGQGNTEAFF
>TRBJ2-5|TRBD2|TRBV18|-
TGTGCCAGCTCCCCGACTAGCGGGAGTGGGGAGACCCAGTACTTC
CASSPTSGSGETQYF
>TRBJ1-1|-|TRBV7-6|many
TGTGCCAGCAGCTTAGGGGGGGGAGGATACTCCGAAGCTTTCTTT
CASSLGGGGYSEAFF
>TRBJ1-2|TRBD1|TRBV5-1|-
TGCGCCAGCAGCTTGGGACAGGGTGGCTATGGCTACACCTTC
CASSLGQGGYGYTF
>TRBJ2-2|-|TRBV24-1|-
TGTGCCACCAGTGATTGGGGCAGGTCGAACACCGGGGAGCTGTTTTTT
CATSDWGRSNTGELFF
>TRBJ1-5|TRBD1|TRBV2|-
TGTGCCAGCAATTCAATGACAGGGGGCCCTCAGCCCCAGCATTTT
CASNSMTGGPQPQHF
>TRBJ1-3|TRBD1|TRBV28|-
TGTGCCAGCAGTTTAGCGGGACAGGCGTCCTCTGGAAACACCATATATTTT
CASSLAGQASSGNTIYF
>TRBJ2-7|-|TRBV6-5|once
TGTGCCAGCAGGGGGCGTCCCCTTTCTGGCGAGCAGTACTTC
CASRGRPLSGEQYF
>TRBJ1-1|TRBD1|TRBV7-2|-
TGTGCCAGCAGCTTCCCCGACAGGGTCCACGGCGAAGCTTTCTTT
CASSFPDRVHGEAFF
>TRBJ1-4|TRBD1|TRBV6-5|-
TGTGCCAGTGAGACAGGGGAGGCTAATGAAAAACTGTTTTTT
CASETGEANEKLFF
>TRBJ1-1|-|TRBV3-1/TRBV3-2|-
TGTGCCAGCAGCCAAGTGCACAGGGTAGGTACTGAAGCTTTCTTT
CASSQVHRVGTEAFF
>TRBJ2-5|-|TRBV5-1|-
TGCGCCAGCAGCCCTTCGCCGGAGGCGGCTTTCCAAGAGACCCAGTACTTC
CASSPSPEAAFQETQYF
>TRBJ1-2|TRBD1|TRBV29-1|once
TGCAGCGTTGAAGTCGACAGGGTTTACGGCGGTGGCTACACCTTC
CSVEVDRVYGGGYTF